This T cell receptor (beta chain) was sequenced in a study of shared clonotypes between healthy human individuals. Healthy and HIV-negative, the adult donors had no recent acute infections or vaccinations. Every one of the donors was a Caucasian adult that lived in Nashville, Tennessee. CDR3 length equals 14 residues. The ends were cut back, 7 bases at V and 4 bases at J, with 14 bases in the middle. The germline V gene has CDR1 LNHDA and CDR2 SQIVND (reference sequence). This clone has only a few counts. The assay was immunoSEQ multiplex PCR, and TCRdb's table has in-frame clones only and misses some. The sample gives around 700,000 clones, around 72% of which show up once; roughly 1.8% is in the top ten.

V usage is TRBV19 and J usage is TRBJ1-5; D perhaps matches TRBD1 (6 bases). The specimen sequenced was memory CD4+ T cells sorted from blood. Subset noted: CD45RA-negative fraction. The TCR originated in a woman in her 30s in good health. The chain's CDR3 is CASTNRAYNQPQHF. CDR3 sequence (DNA): TGTGCCAGTACCAACAGGGCCTATAATCAGCCCCAGCATTTT.